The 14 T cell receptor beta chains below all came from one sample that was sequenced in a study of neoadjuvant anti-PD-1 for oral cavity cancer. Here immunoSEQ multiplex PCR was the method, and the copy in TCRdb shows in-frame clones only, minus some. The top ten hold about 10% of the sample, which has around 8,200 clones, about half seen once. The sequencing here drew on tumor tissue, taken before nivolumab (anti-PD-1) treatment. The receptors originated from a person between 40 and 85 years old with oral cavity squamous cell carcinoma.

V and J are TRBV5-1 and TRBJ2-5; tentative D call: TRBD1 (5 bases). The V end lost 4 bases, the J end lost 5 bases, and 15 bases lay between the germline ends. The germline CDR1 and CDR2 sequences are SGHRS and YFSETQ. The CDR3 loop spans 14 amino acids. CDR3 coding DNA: TGCGCCAGCAGCCCCTCGGCAGGGCTTGAGACCCAGTACTTC. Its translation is CASSPSAGLETQYF.

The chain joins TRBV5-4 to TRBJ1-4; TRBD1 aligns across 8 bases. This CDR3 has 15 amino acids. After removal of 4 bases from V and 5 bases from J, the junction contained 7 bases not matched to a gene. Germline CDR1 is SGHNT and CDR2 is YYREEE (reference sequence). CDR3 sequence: CASSPTDRDNEKLFF. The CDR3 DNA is TGTGCCAGCAGCCCTACGGACAGGGACAATGAAAAACTGTTTTTT.

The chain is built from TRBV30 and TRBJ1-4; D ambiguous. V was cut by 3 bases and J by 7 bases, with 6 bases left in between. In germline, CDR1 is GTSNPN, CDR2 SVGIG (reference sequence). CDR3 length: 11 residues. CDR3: CAWSIREKLFF. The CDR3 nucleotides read TGTGCCTGGAGCATACGTGAAAAACTGTTTTTT.

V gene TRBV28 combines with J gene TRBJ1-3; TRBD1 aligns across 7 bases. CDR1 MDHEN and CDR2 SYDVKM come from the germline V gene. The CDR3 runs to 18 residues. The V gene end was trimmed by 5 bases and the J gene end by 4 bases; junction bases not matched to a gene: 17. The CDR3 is CASSQIGGTGTAGNTIYF. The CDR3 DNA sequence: TGTGCCAGCAGTCAAATTGGGGGAACCGGGACAGCCGGAAACACCATATATTTT.

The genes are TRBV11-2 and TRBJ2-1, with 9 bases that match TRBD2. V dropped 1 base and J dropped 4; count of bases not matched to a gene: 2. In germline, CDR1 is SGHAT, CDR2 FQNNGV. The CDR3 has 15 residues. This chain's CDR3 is CASSLGLAAYNEQFF. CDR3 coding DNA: TGTGCCAGCAGCTTAGGACTAGCGGCTTACAATGAGCAGTTCTTC.

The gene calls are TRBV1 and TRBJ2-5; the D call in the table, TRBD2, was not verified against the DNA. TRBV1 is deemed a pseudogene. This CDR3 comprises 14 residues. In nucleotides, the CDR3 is TGCACCAGCAGCCCCACTAGCGGGAGAGAGACCCAGTACTTC. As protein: CTSSPTSGRETQYF.

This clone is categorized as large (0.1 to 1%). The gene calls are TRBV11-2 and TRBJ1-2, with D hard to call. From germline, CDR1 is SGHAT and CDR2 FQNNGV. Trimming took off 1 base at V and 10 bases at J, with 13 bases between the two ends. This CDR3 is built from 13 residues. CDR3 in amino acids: CASSLVEGKDYTF. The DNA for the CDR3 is TGTGCCAGCAGCTTAGTCGAAGGGAAGGACTACACCTTC.

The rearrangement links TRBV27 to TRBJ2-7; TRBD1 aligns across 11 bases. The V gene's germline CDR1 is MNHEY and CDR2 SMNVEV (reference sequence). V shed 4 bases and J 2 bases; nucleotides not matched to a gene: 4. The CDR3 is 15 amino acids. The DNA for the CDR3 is TGTGCCAGCAGTTCAGGGACAGGGGGGACCTACGAGCAGTACTTC. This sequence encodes CASSSGTGGTYEQYF.

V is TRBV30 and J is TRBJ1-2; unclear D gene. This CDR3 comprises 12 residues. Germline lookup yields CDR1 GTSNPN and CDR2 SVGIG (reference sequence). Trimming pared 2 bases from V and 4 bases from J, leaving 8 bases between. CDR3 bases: TGTGCCTGGAGTTCAGTTGGCTATGGCTACACCTTC. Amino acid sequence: CAWSSVGYGYTF.

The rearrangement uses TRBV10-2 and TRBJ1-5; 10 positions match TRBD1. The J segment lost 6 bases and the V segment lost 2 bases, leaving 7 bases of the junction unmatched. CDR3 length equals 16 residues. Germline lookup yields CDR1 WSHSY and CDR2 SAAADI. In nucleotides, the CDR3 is TGCGCCAGCAGTGAGCCTGGACAGGGGGGGTTTCAGCCCCAGCATTTT. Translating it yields CASSEPGQGGFQPQHF.

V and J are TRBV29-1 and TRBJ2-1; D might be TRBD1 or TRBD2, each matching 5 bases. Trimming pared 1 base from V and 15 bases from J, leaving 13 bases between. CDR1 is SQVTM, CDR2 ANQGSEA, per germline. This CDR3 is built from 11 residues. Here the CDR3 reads CSVEGGVGSFF. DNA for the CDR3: TGCAGCGTTGAAGGAGGGGTTGGGTCGTTCTTC.

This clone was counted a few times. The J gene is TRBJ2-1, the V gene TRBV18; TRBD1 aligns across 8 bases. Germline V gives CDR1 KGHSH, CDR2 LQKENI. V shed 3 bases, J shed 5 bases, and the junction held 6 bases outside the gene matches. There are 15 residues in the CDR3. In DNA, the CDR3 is TGTGCCAGCTCACCGACTCAGGGGGCGAACAATGAGCAGTTCTTC. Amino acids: CASSPTQGANNEQFF. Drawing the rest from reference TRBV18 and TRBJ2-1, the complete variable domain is NAGVMQNPRHLVRRRGQEARLRCSPMKGHSHVYWYRQLPEEGLKFMVYLQKENIIDESGMPKERFSAEFPKEGPSILRIQQVVRGDSAAYFCASSPTQGANNEQFFGPGTRLTVL.

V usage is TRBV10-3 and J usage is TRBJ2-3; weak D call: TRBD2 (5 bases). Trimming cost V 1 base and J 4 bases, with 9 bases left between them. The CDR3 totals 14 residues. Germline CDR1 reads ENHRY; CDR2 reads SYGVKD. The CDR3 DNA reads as TGTGCCATCAGTGAGTGGGAGCAAGCAGATACGCAGTATTTT. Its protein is CAISEWEQADTQYF.

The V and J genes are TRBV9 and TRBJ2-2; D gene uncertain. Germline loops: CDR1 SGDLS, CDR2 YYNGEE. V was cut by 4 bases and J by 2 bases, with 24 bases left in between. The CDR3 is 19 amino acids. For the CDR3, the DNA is TGTGCCAGCAGCCCTCCCGATGTATACTCGTTCACAAACACCGGGGAGCTGTTTTTT. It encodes CASSPPDVYSFTNTGELFF. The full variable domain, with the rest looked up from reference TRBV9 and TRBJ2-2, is DSGVTQTPKHLITATGQRVTLRCSPRSGDLSVYWYQQSLDQGLQFLIQYYNGEERAKGNILERFSAQQFPDLHSELNLSSLELGDSALYFCASSPPDVYSFTNTGELFFGEGSRLTVL.